The 6 T cell receptor beta chains below were found in one sample sequenced in a study of long-term antiretroviral therapy in people with HIV. Survey-level resolution applied to immunoSEQ assay v3.0. TCRdb keeps only in-frame clones here, not all; method: immunoSEQ multiplex PCR. The sample yields roughly 35,000 clones, over 75% seen once. Here the sequenced sample was unsorted PBMCs, taken roughly 3.5 years after starting antiretroviral therapy. The receptor set was obtained from a man younger than 35 with HIV.

The rearrangement links TRBV11-2 to TRBJ1-2; no clear D. V was trimmed by 2 bases and J by 4 bases, leaving 11 bases between them. This CDR3 has 14 amino acids. CDR1 is SGHAT and CDR2 is FQNNGV in the germline V gene. The chain's CDR3 is CASSLRNNPYGYTF. The CDR3 bases are TGTGCCAGCAGCTTAAGGAACAACCCCTATGGCTACACCTTC.

This chain connects TRBV7-2 to TRBJ2-1; 9 nucleotides align to TRBD1. CDR3 size: 15 residues. From germline, CDR1 is SGHTA and CDR2 FQGNSA. V lost 4 bases to trimming and J lost 8 bases; unmatched junction nucleotides: 9. The CDR3 DNA sequence: TGTGCCAGCAGCTCGAGGGACAGGGTCATTTATGAGCAGTTCTTC. Translation gives CASSSRDRVIYEQFF.

The chain recombines TRBV5-1 with TRBJ1-3; the D gene is possibly TRBD1 (6 bases). This CDR3 comprises 15 residues. Germline CDR1 and CDR2: SGHRS and YFSETQ. Trimming took off 4 bases at V and 0 bases at J, with 11 bases between the two ends. CDR3 in DNA: TGCGCCAGCAGCCCCGAAGGGGGCTCTGGAAACACCATATATTTT. Residues: CASSPEGGSGNTIYF.

This rearrangement joins TRBV5-1 to TRBJ2-7; D possibly matches TRBD1 or TRBD2 (5 bases each). Germline V lookup: CDR1 SGHRS, CDR2 YFSETQ. The CDR3 extends over 14 amino acids. Trimming pared 0 bases from V and 7 bases from J, leaving 14 bases between. The CDR3, as DNA: TGCGCCAGCAGCTTGGGAGGGGCTCAGAGGGAGCAGTACTTC. As protein: CASSLGGAQREQYF.

The chain recombines TRBV6-5 with TRBJ1-2; a possible D gene is TRBD1 (6 bases). V lost 6 bases to trimming and J lost 2 bases, with 10 bases between them. Looked up from germline, CDR1 is MNHEY and CDR2 is SVGAGI. The CDR3 spans 13 residues. This CDR3 reads CASRPTGNYGYTF. As DNA, the CDR3 is TGTGCCAGCAGGCCAACAGGGAACTATGGCTACACCTTC.

The chain links TRBV5-1 to TRBJ1-1; maybe TRBD1 (6 bases). Trimming stripped 1 base from V and 1 base from J, with 8 bases between. This CDR3 region has 14 residues. From germline, CDR1 is SGHRS and CDR2 YFSETQ. In nucleotides, the CDR3 is TGCGCCAGCAGCTTGACACAGGGGAACACTGAAGCTTTCTTT. Translation: CASSLTQGNTEAFF.